A few counts support the clone carrying this T cell receptor (beta chain). Its antigen is not known. Regarding treatment: roughly ten-day PBMC culture with coronavirus spike peptide pools or control peptides (ViraFEST assay). This entry is derived from a study of vaccination and CD4 T cells after COVID-19. Sequenced with the Oncomine TCR Beta short-read assay was DNA taken from cultured CD4+ T cells. TCRdb reprocessed the PCR reads with MiXCR, giving one entry per CDR3 protein. The data show just over 20,000 distinct CDR3 sequences, roughly 70% seen once. The CDR3 runs 15 residues. Germline trimming cut 4 bases from V and 1 base from J; bases unmatched to any gene: 6. Germline CDR1 is SGHTA and CDR2 is FQGTGA.

The receptor was derived from a human donor who had recovered from COVID-19. Source material: CD4+ T cells from blood, cultured in vitro. V is TRBV7-3 and J is TRBJ1-1, with 7 bases matching TRBD1. CDR3: CASSSPGQSNTEAFF. In DNA, the CDR3 is TGTGCCAGCAGCTCTCCGGGACAGTCGAACACTGAAGCTTTCTTT.